This TCR beta chain appears in the sequencing data of a study of T cells in Graves' hyperthyroidism and ophthalmopathy (dated by TCRdb to between 2018 and 2021). Context from the whole study: Peripheral blood was sampled at the time of initial diagnosis, prior to any treatment. An independent validation cohort of around 19 hyperthyroidism patients and approximately 17 patients who later progressed to ophthalmopathy tested prospective prediction of ophthalmopathy. The paper describes TCR Vbeta CDR3 sequencing of some 130 peripheral blood samples, made up of about 41 ophthalmopathy patients, roughly 80 hyperthyroidism patients and roughly 17 progressor patients. After sampling, hyperthyroidism patients received methimazole starting at 30 mg daily, and ophthalmopathy patients received high-dose intravenous methylprednisolone. To identify TCR V-J signatures that set the groups apart, the researchers used a discovery cohort of about a hundred patients, made up of 40 to 45 with Graves' ophthalmopathy and about 59 with stable Graves' hyperthyroidism. In several Graves' hyperthyroidism patients, the study also compared T-cell repertoires from thyroid tissue with T-cell repertoires from blood. The 100 discovery patients were divided at random into training and test sets in a 7:3 ratio. Broader findings and caveats from the paper: In validation, progression to ophthalmopathy was predicted by the model with 55% to 71% sensitivity and under 85% specificity, a median of roughly 6 months before onset. A model built on a 13 V-J signature distinguished ophthalmopathy from stable hyperthyroidism, reaching about 89% sensitivity and 81.08% specificity in cross-validation and 80%/75% in testing. Sample size was not statistically predetermined, and blinding of investigators to group allocation was not performed. Most expanded thyroid clonotypes (frequency above 0.001) were also found in blood, which suggests that blood repertoires may mirror thyroid immune responses.

TCR beta CDR3 regions were amplified from RNA transcripts. A first-round RT-PCR of the TCR CDR3 used the HTBI primer set with the Qiagen OneStep RT-PCR kit. Libraries were constructed in a second round of multiplex PCR, after which size selection and purification were carried out. Libraries were sequenced paired-end with 100 bp reads on an Illumina HiSeq2000. As for how the authors treated the data: Raw data were processed with SOAPnuke, discarding reads with adapters, uncalled bases, mean Phred below 15, or no exact constant-primer or identifier match. COPE v1.2.5 was used to merge the high-quality paired reads, and each unique nucleotide sequence was defined as a clonotype. MiTCR v1.1 was used to align clonotypes to the IMGT TRBV, TRBD and TRBJ reference segments. Only V-J combinations with frequency above 0.0001, covering about 99% of repertoires, were analysed. The TCS score was defined as the ratio of F50 (clonal expansion) to E x V (chaos), calculated using BLOSUM62-based TCRdist between CDR3 peptides within each V-J. Welch's t-statistics and random forest reduced roughly 540 V-J features to 10 to 15, which were used in a naive Bayes classifier (R e1071). TCRdb reanalyzed the raw reads on its own, using fastp at Q25 for trimming and MiXCR for clone calling, and kept in-frame beta chains. Each entry is one CDR3 protein sequence, shown with its most common DNA and genes. The V and J calls come from TCRdb's annotation, not from the publication. The sample table holds 600,000 or so distinct CDR3 sequences, of which approximately 14% were seen once. Of the sample, around 13% is held by the ten largest clones.

In the ophthalmopathy patients, disease was moderately to severely active, with a Clinical Activity Score of 3 or more, a NOSPECS grade of 4 or more, and a duration of less than 3 months. The study excluded patients with uncontrolled infections, other autoimmune diseases, pregnancy or lactation. Clinical symptoms, serum thyroxine and TRAb, thyroid ultrasound, and orbital computed tomography formed the basis for the diagnoses. Ficoll-Paque density gradient centrifugation was used to isolate PBMCs from approximately 11 ml of fresh peripheral blood. Total RNA was extracted using Trizol reagent, and RNA quality was assessed on an Agilent 2100 Bioanalyzer. Note on this clonotype: What antigen it recognizes has not been identified. No base quality information exists; no much larger clone differs at one position.

CDR1 and CDR2 are read off the germline V gene (reference sequence) as SEHNR and FQNEAQ. The CDR3 spans 14 residues, from the cysteine through the phenylalanine. Kept here is only the CDR3 DNA, which spans 42 bases and is read in frame from base 1. Trimming leaves V shorter by 5 bases and J shorter by 1 base, with the junction holding 3 bases beyond the gene matches. The source of this sequence is a woman between 50 and 59 years old with Graves' ophthalmopathy. In this chain, TRBV7-9 is recombined with TRBJ1-1, and TRBD1 matches 8 of the central bases. Material for sequencing was blood. The CDR3 protein is CASSGTGPNTEAFF. The bases are TGTGCCAGCAGCGGGACAGGACCGAACACTGAAGCTTTCTTT.